The T cell receptor (beta chain) described here comes from a study of beta chain features in type 1 diabetes. About the study: Summed over all samples, the examined sorted cells came to 107,917,701.

As every portion of the isolated RNA was reverse transcribed, the sequencing read expressed TCRB transcripts. Assay used: immunoSEQ multiplex PCR; TCRdb lists only in-frame clones, some missing. The sample yields under 500,000 clones, about 29% seen once. The CDR3 has 16 amino acids. Per the germline V gene, CDR1 is SEHNR and CDR2 is FQNEAQ (reference sequence). Trimming cost V 5 bases and J 1 base; bases outside gene matches: 5. The sample consisted of naive CD4+ T cells from blood. This TCR was recovered from a young man in good health. The genes are TRBV7-9 and TRBJ2-6, with TRBD1 identical over 7 bases. The CDR3: CASSPTGPSGANVLTF. The CDR3 nucleotides read TGTGCCAGCAGCCCGACAGGGCCATCTGGGGCCAACGTCCTGACTTTC.